The 3 T cell receptor beta chains below come from one sample, sequenced in a study of blood T cell repertoires in COVID-19. The protocol was immunoSEQ multiplex PCR, while the TCRdb copy is restricted to in-frame clones and leaves out a portion. Here the sample spans hundreds of thousands of clones, about 90% being singletons. The sequencing input was peripheral blood. These receptors all come from a woman between 18 and 30 years old who had recovered from COVID-19.

This clone occurred once. The J gene is TRBJ2-1, the V gene TRBV12-5; no reliable D call. Germline V lookup: CDR1 LGHNT, CDR2 FRNRAP. This CDR3 has 17 residues. V was clipped by 0 bases and J by 0 bases, with 12 bases between them. In DNA, the CDR3 is TGTGCTAGTGGTTTGGTACATCAGGCCAACTCCTACAATGAGCAGTTCTTC. This sequence encodes CASGLVHQANSYNEQFF. Supplemented by reference TRBV12-5 and TRBJ2-1, the full variable domain reads DARVTQTPRHKVTEMGQEVTMRCQPILGHNTVFWYRQTMMQGLELLAYFRNRAPLDDSGMPKDRFSAEMPDATLATLKIQPSEPRDSAVYFCASGLVHQANSYNEQFFGPGTRLTVL.

This chain joins TRBV7-7 and TRBJ2-7; TRBD1 matches at 8 bases. Looked up from germline, CDR1 is SSHAT and CDR2 is FNYEAQ (reference sequence). This CDR3 has 15 residues. Unmatched junction bases numbered 9, after V lost 3 bases and J lost 5 bases. The CDR3 nucleotides are TGTGCCAGCAGCTTGGTAAACGACAGGGGCCACGAGCAGTACGTC. It encodes CASSLVNDRGHEQYV.

The V and J genes are TRBV6-5 and TRBJ1-2; D perhaps matches TRBD1 (6 bases). The ends were cut back, 0 bases at V and 8 bases at J, with 13 bases in the middle. There are 14 residues in the CDR3. The germline V gene encodes CDR1 MNHEY and CDR2 SVGAGI. The CDR3 is CASSYSGRGWGYTF. DNA of the CDR3: TGTGCCAGCAGTTACTCGGGCAGGGGCTGGGGCTACACCTTC.